These 17 T cell receptor beta chains were sequenced from one sample in a study of PD-1 blockade in mismatch repair-deficient tumors. Sequencing used immunoSEQ multiplex PCR; TCRdb keeps in-frame clones, though not all of them. In the table there are 30,000 to 45,000 clones, 80% to 90% of which are singletons. The input for sequencing was peripheral blood, taken 76 weeks after starting pembrolizumab. These receptors all come from an adult with mismatch repair-deficient cancer.

CDR3 nucleotide sequence: TGCGCCAGCAGCTTGGGTAGCGGGATTTACAATGAGCAGTTCTTC. Its protein product is CASSLGSGIYNEQFF. This chain connects TRBV5-1 to TRBJ2-1; 8 positions match TRBD2. Germline lookup yields CDR1 SGHRS and CDR2 YFSETQ. V shed 0 bases and J 4 bases; nucleotides not matched to a gene: 3. This CDR3 is built from 15 residues.

The chain uses TRBV7-8 and TRBJ2-1, with TRBD2 identical over 11 bases. The CDR3 runs 17 residues. Unmatched junction bases numbered 8, after V lost 2 bases and J lost 5 bases. Germline values: CDR1 SGHVS, CDR2 FQNEAQ. CDR3 nucleotides: TGTGCCAGCAGCTTAAGGCTAGCGGGAGGCACCCACAATGAGCAGTTCTTC. It codes for CASSLRLAGGTHNEQFF.

J is TRBJ2-2 and V is TRBV15; D remains ambiguous. Per germline, CDR1 LNHNV and CDR2 YYDKDF (reference sequence). Deletions cut 4 bases from V and 2 bases from J, with 5 bases between. The CDR3 is made up of 13 amino acids. The CDR3 protein is CATSTGNTGELFF. The CDR3 DNA reads TGTGCCACCAGCACCGGAAACACCGGGGAGCTGTTTTTT.

This clone occurred a few times. This chain links TRBV13 with TRBJ2-7, with D hard to call. This CDR3 is 13 amino acids long. Per the germline V gene, CDR1 is PRHDT and CDR2 is FYEKMQ (reference sequence). V lost 0 bases and J 3 bases, leaving 6 bases between the germline ends. CDR3 amino acids: CASSLGTIYEQYF. The CDR3 DNA reads TGTGCCAGCAGCTTAGGAACTATCTACGAGCAGTACTTC.

The chain uses TRBV10-1 and TRBJ2-1, with D possibly matching TRBD2 (5 bases). The CDR3 totals 18 residues. CDR1 and CDR2 from the germline V gene are WNHNN and SYGVQD (reference sequence). Deletions cut 7 bases from V and 8 bases from J, with 30 bases between. The CDR3 DNA sequence: TGCGCCAGCACGGAACCTATAGACTACACTATTTTAGGCGATGAGCAGTTCTTC. This gives the protein CASTEPIDYTILGDEQFF.

The chain links TRBV6-1 to TRBJ2-2; 8 bases agree with TRBD2. V lost 2 bases to trimming and J lost 7 bases; unmatched junction nucleotides: 9. The germline V gene encodes CDR1 MNHNS and CDR2 SASEGT. The CDR3 runs 16 residues. The DNA of the CDR3 is TGTGCCAGCAGTGAATTACAAGCGGGAGCGGGCGGGGAGCTGTTTTTT. It yields the protein CASSELQAGAGGELFF.

The chain combines TRBV5-5 with TRBJ1-2; no clear D gene. Trimming took 0 bases from V and 5 from J, leaving 17 bases between them. In germline, CDR1 is SGHKS, CDR2 YYEKEE (reference sequence). The CDR3 extends over 16 amino acids. The DNA for the CDR3 is TGTGCCAGCAGCTTGGAGGGTAGGCCTTGGGAGTATGGCTACACCTTC. Protein product: CASSLEGRPWEYGYTF.

The gene calls are TRBV7-3 and TRBJ2-1, with 10 bases aligning to TRBD2. V lost 5 bases to trimming and J lost 7 bases; unmatched junction nucleotides: 11. The length of the CDR3 is 16 residues. Germline loops: CDR1 SGHTA, CDR2 FQGTGA. CDR3 region: CASSPLGLASLNEQFF. DNA for the CDR3: TGTGCCAGCAGCCCCCTGGGACTAGCGTCCCTTAATGAGCAGTTCTTC.

The chain joins TRBV9 to TRBJ1-3; unclear D gene. The CDR3 spans 14 residues. V gave up 3 bases and J gave up 0 bases, with 7 bases separating them. Germline CDR1 reads SGDLS; CDR2 reads YYNGEE. The CDR3 DNA is TGTGCCAGCAGCGGAATCAGCTCTGGAAACACCATATATTTT. Translation gives CASSGISSGNTIYF. Full variable domain (rest looked up from reference TRBV9 and TRBJ1-3): DSGVTQTPKHLITATGQRVTLRCSPRSGDLSVYWYQQSLDQGLQFLIQYYNGEERAKGNILERFSAQQFPDLHSELNLSSLELGDSALYFCASSGISSGNTIYFGEGSWLTVV.

In nucleotides, the CDR3 is TGTGCCAGCAGCCTTAGCGGGGGATACAATGAGCAGTTCTTC. Protein sequence: CASSLSGGYNEQFF. The genes are TRBV5-4 and TRBJ2-1; 9 nucleotides agree with TRBD2. V lost 4 bases to trimming and J lost 4 bases; unmatched junction nucleotides: 3. The germline V gene has CDR1 SGHNT and CDR2 YYREEE (reference sequence). The CDR3 loop spans 14 amino acids.

The chain combines TRBV19 with TRBJ2-1; 12 positions agree with TRBD2. The CDR3 contains 15 residues. Looked up from germline, CDR1 is LNHDA and CDR2 is SQIVND (reference sequence). Trimming took 5 bases from V and 5 from J; bases not matched to a gene: 4. Here the CDR3 reads CASSLWTSGDNEQFF. CDR3 bases: TGTGCCAGTAGTCTTTGGACTAGCGGGGACAATGAGCAGTTCTTC.

The V gene is TRBV29-1, the J gene TRBJ2-5, with TRBD2 matching 10 bases. CDR1 is SQVTM and CDR2 is ANQGSEA in the germline V gene. The ends lost 4 bases at V and 5 bases at J; junction bases unmatched: 4. This CDR3 is 13 amino acids long. CDR3 protein: CSVALAGDETQYF. CDR3 bases: TGCAGCGTTGCTCTAGCGGGAGATGAGACCCAGTACTTC.

The chain links TRBV21-1 to TRBJ2-4. TRBV21-1 is listed as a pseudogene. The CDR3 runs 12 residues. The CDR3 reads CASSIKGNIQYF. The CDR3 bases are TGTGCCAGCAGCATAAAAGGAAACATTCAGTACTTC.

The chain carries TRBV5-4 and TRBJ2-1, with 10 bases that match TRBD2. The CDR3 has 11 residues. J lost 15 bases, V lost 2 bases, and 2 bases had no gene match. CDR1 and CDR2 from the germline V gene are SGHNT and YYREEE (reference sequence). CDR3 region: CASSFSGRRFF. The CDR3 DNA reads TGTGCCAGCAGCTTTAGCGGGAGGAGGTTCTTC.

V gene TRBV7-8 combines with J gene TRBJ2-7; 8 positions agree with TRBD1. The CDR3 is 15 amino acids. Germline CDR1 is SGHVS and CDR2 is FQNEAQ. Losses at the gene ends were 5 bases for V and 3 bases for J; bases not matched to a gene: 9. This CDR3 is CASSPDRGAGYEQYF. CDR3 nucleotide sequence: TGTGCCAGCAGCCCCGACAGGGGAGCGGGCTACGAGCAGTACTTC.

The chain recombines TRBV19 with TRBJ2-4, with TRBD1 identical over 9 bases. V lost 5 bases, J lost 0 bases, and 2 bases stayed unmatched. CDR3 length: 15 residues. Germline V gives CDR1 LNHDA, CDR2 SQIVND (reference sequence). The CDR3 nucleotides read TGTGCCAGTAGTGACAGGGGGTTAGCCAAAAACATTCAGTACTTC. Its protein product is CASSDRGLAKNIQYF.

This rearrangement joins TRBV11-2 to TRBJ2-1, with 9 bases lining up with TRBD1. The J segment lost 2 bases and the V segment lost 3 bases, leaving 2 bases of the junction unmatched. CDR1 SGHAT and CDR2 FQNNGV come from the germline V gene. CDR3 length: 15 residues. The CDR3 DNA is TGTGCCAGCAGCTTCCGACAGGGGGCCTACAATGAGCAGTTCTTC. Protein product: CASSFRQGAYNEQFF.